This T cell receptor (beta chain) emerged from a study of vaccination and CD4 T cells after COVID-19. Study-wide results and caveats: The median number of SARS-CoV-2-reactive clonotypes increased from around 20 to 38, a change that did not reach significance. Within convalescent individuals, 304 out of 307 vaccine-specific clones proved to be spike mono-reactive.

Cultured CD4+ T cell DNA was sequenced using the Oncomine TCR Beta short-read assay. TCRdb reprocessed the PCR reads via MiXCR and lists one record per CDR3 protein. The sample contains 9,000 to 15,000 distinct CDR3 sequences, around half of which appear only once. Germline V lookup: CDR1 DFQATT, CDR2 SNEGSKA (reference sequence). The CDR3 has 15 amino acids. V dropped 0 bases and J dropped 8; count of bases not matched to a gene: 8. Treatment of the sample: roughly 10-day PBMC culture with coronavirus spike peptide pools or control peptides (ViraFEST assay). A negative selection step was used to isolate CD4+ T cells once culture had run for 10 days. As for this clonotype: Its antigen remains unidentified.

The V and J genes are TRBV20-1 and TRBJ2-1; 9 nucleotides align to TRBD2. The source is a human donor who had recovered from COVID-19. Sequenced input: CD4+ T cells from blood, cultured in vitro. CDR3 residues: CSARETGGRGDEQFF. CDR3 DNA sequence: TGCAGTGCTAGAGAAACTGGCGGGAGGGGGGATGAGCAGTTCTTC.